The 26 T cell receptor beta chains given below trace back to one sample, sequenced in a study of TIL therapy for anti-PD-1-resistant metastatic lung cancer. Indicated time point: pre-treatment sample, taken before nivolumab and TIL therapy. The tumor samples were excised metastases, mostly pleural nodules or supraclavicular lymph nodes. The libraries were made with immunoSEQ v3. Clones were sequenced by immunoSEQ multiplex PCR, and TCRdb holds only the in-frame ones, with some missing. The sample shows 95,000 or so clones, around three fifths of them seen only once. The sample in question was tumor tissue, obtained at baseline. These receptors originate from a person aged 25 to 79 with non-small cell lung cancer.

This clone was found a few times. J is TRBJ2-7 and V is TRBV7-9; D unresolved. The CDR3 is 14 residues long. Germline CDR1 SEHNR, CDR2 FQNEAQ (reference sequence). V was cut by 5 bases and J by 4 bases, with 15 bases left in between. The CDR3 loop is CASSTPGSRYEQYF. CDR3 DNA: TGTGCCAGCAGCACACCGGGCTCTCGGTACGAGCAGTACTTC.

The V and J genes are TRBV25-1 and TRBJ1-4; unclear D gene. Trimming pared 8 bases from V and 4 bases from J, leaving 5 bases between. CDR3 length: 11 amino acids. Per the germline V gene, CDR1 is MGHDK and CDR2 is SYGVNS. This chain's CDR3 is CASGVNEKLFF. In nucleotides, the CDR3 is TGTGCCAGCGGGGTTAATGAAAAACTGTTTTTT.

The sample holds a few counts of this clone. The genes are TRBV6-5 and TRBJ1-6; 8 bases match TRBD1. J lost 9 bases, V lost 0 bases, and 7 bases had no gene match. The CDR3 runs 16 residues. Germline-derived CDR1 and CDR2 are MNHEY and SVGAGI. The CDR3 sequence: CASSYSSGQASSPLHF. The CDR3 nucleotides read TGTGCCAGCAGTTACTCTTCGGGACAGGCTAGTTCACCCCTCCACTTT.

This clone was counted between two and nine times. This sequence joins TRBV5-1 and TRBJ2-1; 10 positions match TRBD1. Germline-derived CDR1 and CDR2 are SGHRS and YFSETQ. The CDR3 loop spans 15 amino acids. The trim removed 7 bases at V and 2 bases at J, leaving 6 bases unmatched. The CDR3 loop is CASGTGTGAYNEQFF. DNA for the CDR3: TGCGCCAGCGGAACCGGGACAGGGGCCTACAATGAGCAGTTCTTC.

This clone appeared a few times. The genes are TRBV25-1 and TRBJ2-1; D unclear. With 6 bases removed from V and 4 bases from J, the gap between germline ends came to 7 bases. CDR1 MGHDK and CDR2 SYGVNS come from the germline V gene. This CDR3 comprises 12 residues. The chain's CDR3 is CASRGLYNEQFF. The CDR3 DNA reads TGTGCCAGCAGGGGTCTGTACAATGAGCAGTTCTTC. The full variable domain, with the rest looked up from reference TRBV25-1 and TRBJ2-1, is EADIYQTPRYLVIGTGKKITLECSQTMGHDKMYWYQQDPGMELHLIHYSYGVNSTEKGDLSSESTVSRIRTEHFPLTLESARPSHTSQYLCASRGLYNEQFFGPGTRLTVL.

The rearrangement joins TRBV10-1 to TRBJ2-7; TRBD2 might be the D (5 bases). Germline CDR1 is WNHNN and CDR2 is SYGVQD (reference sequence). This CDR3 contains 14 residues. Trimming shortened V by 7 bases and J by 2 bases, and 15 bases separated the two germline ends. In nucleotides, the CDR3 is TGCGCCAGCAACGGCAGCGGCCGAACCTACGAGCAGTACTTC. It translates to CASNGSGRTYEQYF.

The chain combines TRBV28 with TRBJ2-3; maybe TRBD2 (6 bases). CDR1 and CDR2 from the germline V gene are MDHEN and SYDVKM. Trimming removed 6 bases at V and 5 bases at J, with 24 bases between. The CDR3 runs 17 residues. The CDR3 DNA follows: TGTGCCAGCAGAAAGACGACCCGCGCCGGGAGCGGAGATACGCAGTATTTT. Encoded protein: CASRKTTRAGSGDTQYF. The variable domain in full, completed from reference TRBV28 and TRBJ2-3, reads DVKVTQSSRYLVKRTGEKVFLECVQDMDHENMFWYRQDPGLGLRLIYFSYDVKMKEKGDIPEGYSVSREKKERFSLILESASTNQTSMYLCASRKTTRAGSGDTQYFGPGTRLTVL.

This chain joins TRBV28 and TRBJ1-4; D gene unclear. V was cut by 6 bases and J by 6 bases, with 11 bases left in between. This CDR3 region has 13 residues. CDR1 is MDHEN and CDR2 is SYDVKM in the germline V gene. Written as DNA, the CDR3 is TGTGCCAGCAGCTACGGCTCAGATGAAAAACTGTTTTTT. Translated, it gives CASSYGSDEKLFF.

The chain carries TRBV2 and TRBJ2-3; unclear D gene. Germline V gives CDR1 SNHLY, CDR2 FYNNEI. The CDR3 is 16 residues long. Deletions cut 4 bases from V and 2 bases from J, with 16 bases between. The CDR3 bases are TGTGCCAGCAGTGTCCAGGCTCGAACCTTCACAGATACGCAGTATTTT. This gives the protein CASSVQARTFTDTQYF.

J is TRBJ1-1 and V is TRBV6-1; D might be TRBD1 (5 bases). Trimming removed 4 bases at V and 0 bases at J, with 15 bases between. Germline V gene data show CDR1 as MNHNS and CDR2 as SASEGT. This CDR3 region has 16 residues. The CDR3 sequence: CASSGGSAGMNTEAFF. The CDR3, as DNA: TGTGCCAGCAGTGGAGGGTCAGCAGGGATGAACACTGAAGCTTTCTTT.

The chain combines TRBV18 with TRBJ1-2; TRBD1 aligns across 9 bases. Trimming at V came to 3 bases and at J to 4 bases, leaving 12 bases not matched to a gene. Germline CDR1 and CDR2: KGHSH and LQKENI. The CDR3 runs 17 residues. Written as DNA, the CDR3 is TGTGCCAGCTCACCTAGTTTAAGGACAGGGGAATCCTATGGCTACACCTTC. It specifies CASSPSLRTGESYGYTF.

This chain connects TRBV5-1 to TRBJ1-4; 7 positions match TRBD1. This CDR3 spans 15 amino acids. Germline values: CDR1 SGHRS, CDR2 YFSETQ. V shed 1 base, J shed 8 bases, and the junction held 8 bases outside the gene matches. The CDR3 bases are TGCGCCAGCAGCTTGAAAGGGGGCGATGGAGAAAAACTGTTTTTT. It yields the protein CASSLKGGDGEKLFF.

This clone was seen only once. This chain joins TRBV27 and TRBJ2-3; 9 positions agree with TRBD1. Germline trimming cut 3 bases from V and 6 bases from J; bases unmatched to any gene: 10. CDR1 and CDR2 from the germline V gene are MNHEY and SMNVEV (reference sequence). CDR3 length: 16 residues. The CDR3 here is CASSFMLGQGYDTQYF. The CDR3 coding sequence is TGTGCCAGCAGTTTTATGTTGGGACAGGGTTATGATACGCAGTATTTT.

The genes are TRBV19 and TRBJ2-7, with D perhaps matching TRBD1 (5 bases). This CDR3 contains 14 residues. Germline lookup yields CDR1 LNHDA and CDR2 SQIVND (reference sequence). V was cut by 3 bases and J by 3 bases, with 12 bases left in between. The CDR3 DNA is TGTGCCAGTAGTATTAGCAGCACAGGCTACGAGCAGTACTTC. This sequence encodes CASSISSTGYEQYF.

This chain joins TRBV18 and TRBJ1-5; no firm D call. V lost 5 bases and J lost 0, with 5 bases in between. This CDR3 is 13 amino acids long. Germline CDR1 KGHSH, CDR2 LQKENI. The CDR3 sequence: CASSTNSNQPQHF. CDR3 in DNA: TGTGCCAGCTCAACGAATAGCAATCAGCCCCAGCATTTT.

The chain couples TRBV3-1 (or the pseudogene TRBV3-2) to TRBJ2-2; the D gene is possibly TRBD2 (6 bases). The CDR3 contains 14 residues. V was cut by 3 bases and J by 4 bases, with 9 bases left in between. The germline CDR1 and CDR2 sequences are LGHDT and YNNKEL (reference sequence). This CDR3 is CASSQGLGTGELFF. The CDR3 DNA reads TGTGCCAGCAGCCAGGGACTTGGCACCGGGGAGCTGTTTTTT.

For the CDR3, the DNA is TGTGCCAGCTCACCAGGACAGCCTTCTAACACCGGGGAGCTGTTTTTT. Residues: CASSPGQPSNTGELFF. The chain uses TRBV18 and TRBJ2-2; D might be TRBD1 (6 bases). V was trimmed by 2 bases and J by 2 bases, leaving 12 bases between them. Germline V lookup: CDR1 KGHSH, CDR2 LQKENI. The CDR3 is 16 amino acids.

This clone showed up just a few times. The gene calls are TRBV5-1 and TRBJ2-2; D is ambiguous. The CDR3 has 13 residues. V lost 3 bases, J lost 1 base, and 4 bases lay in between. CDR1 SGHRS and CDR2 YFSETQ come from the germline V gene. DNA of the CDR3: TGCGCCAGCAGCTCCCAGAACACCGGGGAGCTGTTTTTT. This sequence encodes CASSSQNTGELFF.

There are a few counts of this clone. V and J are TRBV5-6 and TRBJ1-1, with a possible D match to TRBD1 (5 bases). The CDR3 runs 15 residues. Per the germline V gene, CDR1 is SGHDT and CDR2 is YYEEEE. V lost 4 bases and J 1 base, leaving 14 bases between the germline ends. The CDR3 coding sequence is TGTGCCAGCAGCGTTTTCCGAGGACAGAACACTGAAGCTTTCTTT. This gives the protein CASSVFRGQNTEAFF.

The count of this clone is one. V usage is TRBV27 and J usage is TRBJ2-3; TRBD1 is a possible D gene (5 bases). Germline V gene lookup returns CDR1 MNHEY and CDR2 SMNVEV (reference sequence). Trimming left V 3 bases short and J 2 bases short, with 15 bases between. The CDR3 length is 16 residues. Here the CDR3 DNA reads TGTGCCAGCAGTTTTAGGGGCCCCCAAAACACAGATACGCAGTATTTT. Translation: CASSFRGPQNTDTQYF.

V usage is TRBV7-9 and J usage is TRBJ2-1; D remains ambiguous. V dropped 5 bases and J dropped 8 bases, with 10 bases sitting between them. Germline V gives CDR1 SEHNR, CDR2 FQNEAQ (reference sequence). The CDR3 runs 12 residues. CDR3 protein: CASSRSAYEQFF. In nucleotides, the CDR3 is TGTGCCAGCAGCCGGTCGGCGTATGAGCAGTTCTTC.

J is TRBJ2-7 and V is TRBV27, with D unclear. This CDR3 region has 13 residues. The germline V gene has CDR1 MNHEY and CDR2 SMNVEV (reference sequence). Trimming pared 4 bases from V and 3 bases from J, leaving 10 bases between. CDR3 protein: CASSWQVSYEQYF. DNA for the CDR3: TGTGCCAGCAGTTGGCAAGTTAGCTACGAGCAGTACTTC.

The V call is TRBV18, the J call TRBJ2-3; 11 bases align to TRBD2. This CDR3 has 17 amino acids. The junction had 7 bases not matched to a gene; V was cut back by 3 bases and J by 2 bases. CDR1 is KGHSH, CDR2 LQKENI, per germline. The CDR3 spells CASSPPGLAGPTDTQYF. The CDR3 DNA sequence: TGTGCCAGCTCACCGCCAGGACTAGCGGGCCCCACAGATACGCAGTATTTT.

This chain links TRBV29-1 with TRBJ1-2; 8 nucleotides line up with TRBD1. J lost 7 bases, V lost 3 bases, and 7 bases had no gene match. The CDR3 has 13 amino acids. The germline V gene has CDR1 SQVTM and CDR2 ANQGSEA. DNA for the CDR3: TGCAGCGTTGAGAGCAGGGGGCTGAGTGGCTACACCTTC. Its protein is CSVESRGLSGYTF.

In this sample, this clone turned up a few times. V gene TRBV30 combines with J gene TRBJ1-2; D is perhaps TRBD1 (6 bases). The CDR3 has 14 amino acids. Germline V CDR1 and CDR2: GTSNPN, SVGIG (reference sequence). V lost 5 bases and J lost 5, with 18 bases in between. CDR3: CAWARGSTGYGYTF. The CDR3 nucleotides are TGTGCCTGGGCCCGGGGCTCGACAGGTTATGGCTACACCTTC. Based on the CDR3 plus reference TRBV30 and TRBJ1-2, the full variable domain is SQTIHQWPATLVQPVGSPLSLECTVEGTSNPNLYWYRQAAGRGLQLLFYSVGIGQISSEVPQNLSASRPQDRQFILSSKKLLLSDSGFYLCAWARGSTGYGYTFGSGTRLTVV.

V is TRBV7-8 and J is TRBJ2-7; possible D gene TRBD2, 6 bases. Germline loops: CDR1 SGHVS, CDR2 FQNEAQ. The CDR3 runs to 14 residues. V dropped 1 base and J dropped 4 bases, with 11 bases sitting between them. CDR3 in amino acids: CASSLGRGLYEQYF. DNA of the CDR3: TGTGCCAGCAGCTTAGGGCGGGGATTGTACGAGCAGTACTTC.